This T cell receptor (beta chain) derives from a study of blood T cell repertoires in COVID-19. The wider study: Whether acute or convalescent, the COVID-19 samples came from the United States, Italy and Spain. From T cells, B-cell-depleted T cells, or PBMCs came the material, which was cDNA or gDNA.

The germline V gene encodes CDR1 LGHNA and CDR2 YNFKEQ. Trimming at V came to 2 bases and at J to 2 bases, leaving 11 bases not matched to a gene. The CDR3 runs 17 residues. Sequencing was performed with immunoSEQ multiplex PCR; in TCRdb, only in-frame clones are kept and a portion is missing. Of 100,000 to 150,000 clones in the sample, over 85% are singletons; the top ten hold around 4.6%. The specimen sequenced was peripheral blood. This chain links TRBV4-2 with TRBJ2-7; TRBD1 matches 8 bases. The clonotype was recovered from a man aged 60-69 years with COVID-19, enrolled during active disease. Here the CDR3 DNA reads TGTGCCAGCAGCCAAAGGGGAGACAGGGGAGAAACCTACGAGCAGTACTTC. Residues: CASSQRGDRGETYEQYF.